The present T cell receptor (beta chain) was sequenced within a study of blood T cell repertoires in COVID-19. Study-level background: Italy, Spain and the United States were the sources of the convalescent and acute COVID-19 samples. T cells, B-cell-depleted T cells, or PBMCs supplied cDNA or gDNA.

Per the authors' pipeline: Using reference gene primer amplification, nucleated cell counts were estimated. TCRdb's table, derived via immunoSEQ multiplex PCR, lists solely in-frame clones and lacks some. The V and J calls and clone size are taken from that table; D and trimming were inferred from the DNA. The table shows about 87,000 clones, with more than 85% occurring only once. V lost 6 bases and J lost 0, with 8 bases in between. Per germline, CDR1 SGHTA and CDR2 FQGNSA. CDR3 size: 13 residues. The rearrangement joins TRBV7-2 to TRBJ1-1, with D possibly matching TRBD1 (6 bases). The sample comprised peripheral blood. This clonotype was sampled from a man in his forties with acute or convalescent COVID-19. The CDR3 DNA sequence: TGTGCCAGCAGACAGGGTTTGAACACTGAAGCTTTCTTT. It translates to CASRQGLNTEAFF.